This T cell receptor (beta chain) came from a study of T cells after yellow fever vaccination. Across the whole study: Preparation of fractions with low cell numbers was performed using SMART-Seq v4 Ultra Low Input. Findings of the study overall: Weaker in magnitude, the secondary response showed a faster peak on day 5 versus 15. Most primary-vaccination clones recurred post-booster (around 97% CD4, roughly 87% CD8).

MiXCR, run by TCRdb on the 5' RACE reads, gives a single entry per CDR3 protein. The data contain around 310,000 distinct CDR3 sequences, approximately 4.3% of them singletons. This clonotype has ten or more counts. The antigen is not known. Germline V CDR1 and CDR2: LNHNV, YYDKDF (reference sequence). The CDR3 is made up of 15 amino acids. V was cut by 0 bases and J by 2 bases, with 8 bases left in between. Specimen: PBMCs, collected 15 days after the yellow fever booster vaccination. The chain combines TRBV15 with TRBJ1-5; TRBD1 might be the D (5 bases). The TCR originated in a man younger than 30 who received the YFV17D yellow fever vaccine. This CDR3 is CATSRERQRNQPQHF. The CDR3 bases are TGTGCCACCAGCAGAGAGAGACAGCGCAATCAGCCCCAGCATTTT. The entire variable domain, with the rest obtained from reference TRBV15 and TRBJ1-5, is as follows: DAMVIQNPRYQVTQFGKPVTLSCSQTLNHNVMYWYQQKSSQAPKLLFHYYDKDFNNEADTPDNFQSRRPNTSFCFLDIRSPGLGDTAMYLCATSRERQRNQPQHFGDGTRLSIL.